Listed below are T cell receptor beta chains from one sample, sequenced in a study of blood T cell repertoires in COVID-19. The protocol was immunoSEQ multiplex PCR, while the TCRdb copy is restricted to in-frame clones and leaves out a portion. The sample has 150,000 to 200,000 clones; roughly 87% are singletons. Sequencing was performed on peripheral blood. These receptor sequences come from a man in his sixties with active or convalescent COVID-19. CDR3s include the opening cysteine and the closing phenylalanine or tryptophan. Each record gives: J gene, D gene, clone size, V gene, CDR3 DNA, CDR3 protein. A D gene is named only where the DNA matches it firmly. Not all rows give a size; the values are once, few, many and, for expanded clones, a class.

J gene: TRBJ1-2
D gene: NA
clone size: few
V gene: TRBV10-3
CDR3 DNA: TGTGCCATCAGTGATTCGCAGGGGTATGGCTACACCTTC
CDR3 protein: CAISDSQGYGYTF

J gene: TRBJ1-1
D gene: NA
clone size: few
V gene: TRBV28
CDR3 DNA: TGTGCCAGCAGTCCCCACTCGACAGGAAATACAGCTTTCTTT
CDR3 protein: CASSPHSTGNTAFF

J gene: TRBJ1-6
D gene: NA
clone size: once
V gene: TRBV2
CDR3 DNA: TGTGCCACAACAGGTCAAAGCTCCTATAATTCACCCCTCCACTTT
CDR3 protein: CATTGQSSYNSPLHF

J gene: TRBJ2-7
D gene: TRBD1
clone size: NA
V gene: TRBV9
CDR3 DNA: TGTGCCAGCAGCGTAGGGGGACAGGGTTCCTACGAGCAGTACTTC
CDR3 protein: CASSVGGQGSYEQYF

J gene: TRBJ2-1
D gene: TRBD2
clone size: NA
V gene: TRBV11-2
CDR3 DNA: TGTGCCAGCAGCTCACTAGCGGGGTCACTAAACAATGAGCAGTTCTTC
CDR3 protein: CASSSLAGSLNNEQFF

J gene: TRBJ2-7
D gene: NA
clone size: NA
V gene: TRBV2
CDR3 DNA: TGTGCCAGCCAGGGTTCCTCCTACGAGCAGTACTTC
CDR3 protein: CASQGSSYEQYF

J gene: TRBJ1-2
D gene: NA
clone size: NA
V gene: TRBV5-6
CDR3 DNA: TGTGCCAGCAGCTTGACCGGGTACTATGGCTACACCTTC
CDR3 protein: CASSLTGYYGYTF

J gene: TRBJ2-5
D gene: NA
clone size: NA
V gene: TRBV5-1
CDR3 DNA: TGCGCCAGCAGCTTGGCGCAAAGCCCAGGGGAGACCCAGTACTTC
CDR3 protein: CASSLAQSPGETQYF

J gene: TRBJ2-7
D gene: TRBD1
clone size: NA
V gene: TRBV6-4
CDR3 DNA: TGTGCCAGCAGTGACCTAAAATCGGACAGGACTTTCTACGAGCAGTACTTC
CDR3 protein: CASSDLKSDRTFYEQYF

J gene: TRBJ2-5
D gene: TRBD1
clone size: NA
V gene: TRBV30
CDR3 DNA: TGTGCCTGGAGAGGGACAGGGGGCCGGGAGACCCAGTACTTC
CDR3 protein: CAWRGTGGRETQYF

J gene: TRBJ2-5
D gene: TRBD2
clone size: NA
V gene: TRBV5-1
CDR3 DNA: TGCGCCAGCAGGAAAGGAGCGGGGGAGTACCAAGAGACCCAGTACTTC
CDR3 protein: CASRKGAGEYQETQYF

J gene: TRBJ2-1
D gene: NA
clone size: NA
V gene: TRBV3-1/TRBV3-2
CDR3 DNA: TGTGCCAGCAGCCGAACAGACAATGAGCAGTTCTTC
CDR3 protein: CASSRTDNEQFF

J gene: TRBJ2-3
D gene: NA
clone size: NA
V gene: TRBV12-5
CDR3 DNA: TGTGCTAGTCAGCGGAGCACAGATACGCAGTATTTT
CDR3 protein: CASQRSTDTQYF

J gene: TRBJ2-5
D gene: TRBD2
clone size: NA
V gene: TRBV5-1
CDR3 DNA: TGCGCCAGCAGCTCGGGACTAGCGGGGGGGAAAGAGACCCAGTACTTC
CDR3 protein: CASSSGLAGGKETQYF

J gene: TRBJ2-3
D gene: NA
clone size: NA
V gene: TRBV7-9
CDR3 DNA: TGTGCCAGCATCCTAAGCACAGATACGCAGTATTTT
CDR3 protein: CASILSTDTQYF

J gene: TRBJ1-6
D gene: TRBD1
clone size: few
V gene: TRBV24-1
CDR3 DNA: TGTGCCACCAGTGATTTAAGGCCGGCGGACAGGGAAAATTCACCCCTCCACTTT
CDR3 protein: CATSDLRPADRENSPLHF